These 4 T cell receptor beta chains were all obtained from the same sample, sequenced in a study of cytomegalovirus exposure and HLA in healthy donors (dated by TCRdb to about 2017). The library relied on the immunoSEQ multiplex PCR assay. For the multiplex PCR, a mixture combining 60 forward primers for TCR Vbeta segments and 13 reverse primers for TCR Jbeta segments was used. Here the immuneACCESS table is served through TCRdb, limited to in-frame sequences with V and J called. Missing clones are a known gap in these copies; in checked studies unresolved V genes cover under half, and the rest lacks a known reason. This sample holds about 89,000 clones; around 85% were observed only once. Of the sample, nearly 7.5% is held by the ten largest clones. Sample: PBMCs. These receptor sequences come from a man aged 35 to 55 in good health and CMV-seropositive.

The chain links TRBV6-5 to TRBJ1-1, with 10 bases lining up with TRBD1. After removal of 2 bases from V and 5 bases from J, the junction contained 5 bases not matched to a gene. The CDR3 contains 15 residues. Germline V gene data show CDR1 as MNHEY and CDR2 as SVGAGI. CDR3 in DNA: TGTGCCAGCAGTTACACCTGGGGACAGGGGACTGAAGCTTTCTTT. Translation: CASSYTWGQGTEAFF.

The chain links TRBV6-1 to TRBJ1-2; TRBD1 agrees at 8 bases. CDR1 MNHNS and CDR2 SASEGT come from the germline V gene. This CDR3 has 15 amino acids. V shed 0 bases and J 6 bases; nucleotides not matched to a gene: 6. The CDR3 sequence: CASSEATGEYNGYTF. CDR3 nucleotide sequence: TGTGCCAGCAGTGAAGCGACAGGGGAATACAATGGCTACACCTTC.

This clone appeared a few times. The genes are TRBV5-4 and TRBJ2-2; no reliable D call. V lost 6 bases and J 6 bases, leaving 9 bases between the germline ends. The CDR3 consists of 12 residues. Germline V gene data show CDR1 as SGHNT and CDR2 as YYREEE (reference sequence). The CDR3 loop reads CASTTTSGELFF. CDR3 coding DNA: TGTGCCAGCACCACCACTTCCGGGGAGCTGTTTTTT.

The rearrangement links TRBV6-5 to TRBJ1-2; a possible D gene is TRBD1 (5 bases). Trimming cost V 5 bases and J 8 bases, with 15 bases left between them. This CDR3 has 13 amino acids. Germline V gene data show CDR1 as MNHEY and CDR2 as SVGAGI. In nucleotides, the CDR3 is TGTGCCAGCAGTCACGATGGCCAGGGCGGCTACACCTTC. As protein: CASSHDGQGGYTF.